These 30 T cell receptor beta chains were all obtained from the same sample, sequenced in a study of monozygotic twins with cystic fibrosis. The table came from immunoSEQ multiplex PCR; TCRdb's copy has only in-frame clones and leaves some out. The sample shows 12,000 to 15,000 clones, roughly 81% of them seen only once. The sample was blood. The receptors derive from a boy aged 5 to 17 with cystic fibrosis.

V is TRBV6-5 and J is TRBJ1-1; 8 nucleotides match TRBD1. Trimming took 7 bases from V and 0 from J; bases not matched to a gene: 7. This CDR3 comprises 15 residues. Germline V gives CDR1 MNHEY, CDR2 SVGAGI. CDR3 amino acids: CASNSTGAMNTEAFF. In DNA, the CDR3 is TGTGCCAGCAATTCGACAGGGGCCATGAACACTGAAGCTTTCTTT.

The CDR3 sequence: CASSVAGSTDTQYF. CDR3 nucleotides: TGTGCCAGCAGCGTAGCGGGGAGCACAGATACGCAGTATTTT. This chain connects TRBV9 to TRBJ2-3, with a possible D match to TRBD2 (5 bases). The CDR3 sequence is 14 residues long. Germline-derived CDR1 and CDR2 are SGDLS and YYNGEE. V dropped 0 bases and J dropped 0 bases, with 5 bases sitting between them.

The chain joins TRBV18 to TRBJ1-5, with D maybe TRBD1 (5 bases). The germline V gene has CDR1 KGHSH and CDR2 LQKENI. This CDR3 contains 14 residues. The V end was cut by 6 bases, the J end by 0 bases, with 9 bases between. The CDR3 DNA is TGTGCCAGCTCGGGGACGTATAGCAATCAGCCCCAGCATTTT. It codes for CASSGTYSNQPQHF.

The gene calls are TRBV18 and TRBJ2-2; D gene unclear. Trimming took off 2 bases at V and 7 bases at J, with 5 bases between the two ends. Germline CDR1 and CDR2: KGHSH and LQKENI. The CDR3 is 12 residues long. CDR3 nucleotides: TGTGCCAGCTCACCAAAGGGCGGGGAGCTGTTTTTT. Encoded protein: CASSPKGGELFF.

This chain joins TRBV27 and TRBJ1-2; 9 bases are shared with TRBD1. Germline assignment: CDR1 MNHEY and CDR2 SMNVEV (reference sequence). V trimming: 4 bases; J trimming: 2 bases; junction bases outside the gene matches: 5. This CDR3 spans 15 amino acids. The CDR3 region is CASSSPGQGNYGYTF. The DNA of the CDR3 is TGTGCCAGCAGTTCGCCGGGACAGGGCAACTATGGCTACACCTTC.

This sequence joins TRBV7-2 and TRBJ2-1; TRBD1 matches at 8 bases. The CDR3 covers 16 residues. Germline-derived CDR1 and CDR2 are SGHTA and FQGNSA. V gave up 5 bases and J gave up 6 bases; unmatched junction bases: 12. As DNA, the CDR3 is TGTGCCAGCAGCCCGGAGGACAGGGCCTTGGGCAATGAGCAGTTCTTC. As protein: CASSPEDRALGNEQFF. Combining the CDR3 with reference TRBV7-2 and TRBJ2-1 gives the whole variable domain GAGVSQSPSNKVTEKGKDVELRCDPISGHTALYWYRQSLGQGLEFLIYFQGNSAPDKSGLPSDRFSAERTGGSVSTLTIQRTQQEDSAVYLCASSPEDRALGNEQFFGPGTRLTVL.

In its sample, this clone was seen once. V usage is TRBV10-1 and J usage is TRBJ2-5; the D is unclear. Germline values: CDR1 WNHNN, CDR2 SYGVQD (reference sequence). The CDR3 totals 10 residues. V lost 5 bases and J lost 10, with 8 bases in between. The CDR3 loop reads CASSHYDQYF. DNA of the CDR3: TGCGCCAGCAGTCATTATGACCAGTACTTC.

The chain combines TRBV19 with TRBJ2-7, with D possibly TRBD1 on 5 matching bases. Germline V gene data show CDR1 as LNHDA and CDR2 as SQIVND (reference sequence). The CDR3 extends over 16 amino acids. V was clipped by 9 bases and J by 2 bases, with 23 bases between them. CDR3 residues: CASASREWYKPYEQYF. The CDR3, as DNA: TGTGCCAGCGCCTCCAGGGAATGGTACAAACCCTACGAGCAGTACTTC.

In this sample, this clone turned up once. V is TRBV15 and J is TRBJ1-1, with TRBD1 matching over 7 bases. After removal of 5 bases from V and 4 bases from J, the junction contained 7 bases not matched to a gene. Germline V lookup: CDR1 LNHNV, CDR2 YYDKDF (reference sequence). The CDR3 totals 14 residues. As DNA, the CDR3 is TGTGCCACCAGCGATTACAGGGGCGTCACTGAAGCTTTCTTT. As protein: CATSDYRGVTEAFF. Based on the CDR3 plus reference TRBV15 and TRBJ1-1, the full variable domain is DAMVIQNPRYQVTQFGKPVTLSCSQTLNHNVMYWYQQKSSQAPKLLFHYYDKDFNNEADTPDNFQSRRPNTSFCFLDIRSPGLGDTAMYLCATSDYRGVTEAFFGQGTRLTVV.

V and J are TRBV2 and TRBJ1-4; D gene unclear. Trimming stripped 4 bases from V and 5 bases from J, with 11 bases between. The CDR3 is 14 residues long. Germline V lookup: CDR1 SNHLY, CDR2 FYNNEI. In nucleotides, the CDR3 is TGTGCCAGCAGTGGACTTACTAGGAATGAAAAACTGTTTTTT. As protein: CASSGLTRNEKLFF.

The chain employs TRBV9 and TRBJ1-1; D gene uncertain. V shed 4 bases and J shed 5 bases, with 21 bases lying between them. The CDR3 extends over 16 amino acids. Per the germline V gene, CDR1 is SGDLS and CDR2 is YYNGEE. CDR3: CASSPPEEGLGTEAFF. CDR3 in DNA: TGTGCCAGCAGCCCCCCAGAGGAGGGTCTGGGAACTGAAGCTTTCTTT.

The chain employs TRBV19 and TRBJ2-1; D may be TRBD1 or TRBD2 (5 bases each). This CDR3 has 15 residues. Germline CDR1 and CDR2: LNHDA and SQIVND (reference sequence). The ends were cut back, 3 bases at V and 4 bases at J, with 13 bases in the middle. The CDR3 DNA follows: TGTGCCAGTAGTATTGGGACCTGGGCTTACAATGAGCAGTTCTTC. It is translated as CASSIGTWAYNEQFF.

This sequence joins TRBV27 and TRBJ1-4; D unclear. CDR1 MNHEY and CDR2 SMNVEV come from the germline V gene (reference sequence). CDR3 length: 14 amino acids. The germline V and J ends were trimmed by 1 base and 5 bases, with 8 bases remaining between them. CDR3 DNA: TGTGCCAGCAGTTTATGGTACCGAAATGAAAAACTGTTTTTT. Translation gives CASSLWYRNEKLFF. The whole variable domain, filled in from reference TRBV27 and TRBJ1-4, reads EAQVTQNPRYLITVTGKKLTVTCSQNMNHEYMSWYRQDPGLGLRQIYYSMNVEVTDKGDVPEGYKVSRKEKRNFPLILESPSPNQTSLYFCASSLWYRNEKLFFGSGTQLSVL.

This clone was observed a few times. The chain uses TRBV29-1 and TRBJ2-7; D is possibly TRBD2 (5 bases). The CDR3 consists of 13 residues. Germline CDR1 reads SQVTM; CDR2 reads ANQGSEA. The V end lost 3 bases, the J end lost 5 bases, and 14 bases lay between the germline ends. The CDR3 protein is CSVESPDGDEQYF. In DNA, the CDR3 is TGCAGCGTTGAGAGCCCTGACGGGGACGAGCAGTACTTC.

The J gene is TRBJ2-2, the V gene TRBV28; D gene unclear. V lost 4 bases and J lost 5, with 14 bases in between. This CDR3 has 15 amino acids. The V gene's germline CDR1 is MDHEN and CDR2 SYDVKM. Here the CDR3 reads CASSYLDGRTGELFF. DNA for the CDR3: TGTGCCAGCAGTTACCTGGACGGACGGACCGGGGAGCTGTTTTTT.

This chain links TRBV7-9 with TRBJ1-2; unclear D gene. Germline V gene data show CDR1 as SEHNR and CDR2 as FQNEAQ (reference sequence). V was pared by 2 bases and J by 3 bases, with 7 bases between. The CDR3 has 13 amino acids. The CDR3 loop reads CASSLPTDYGYTF. As DNA, the CDR3 is TGTGCCAGCAGCTTACCAACGGACTATGGCTACACCTTC.

The chain combines TRBV2 with TRBJ2-4; D is possibly TRBD1 (5 bases). There are 13 residues in the CDR3. CDR1 is SNHLY, CDR2 FYNNEI, per germline. The V end was cut by 11 bases, the J end by 3 bases, with 14 bases between. CDR3 loop: CAGEDSFKNIQYF. DNA for the CDR3: TGTGCCGGAGAAGACAGTTTCAAAAACATTCAGTACTTC.

The chain recombines TRBV25-1 with TRBJ2-2, with 9 bases lining up with TRBD1. Unmatched junction bases numbered 1, after V lost 2 bases and J lost 3 bases. Germline CDR1 and CDR2: MGHDK and SYGVNS. The CDR3 is 15 amino acids. As DNA, the CDR3 is TGTGCCAGCAGTGAAGGGGACAGGGACACCGGGGAGCTGTTTTTT. Its protein is CASSEGDRDTGELFF.

The chain employs TRBV9 and TRBJ2-2; D perhaps matches TRBD2 (6 bases). The CDR3 sequence is 15 residues long. The germline CDR1 and CDR2 sequences are SGDLS and YYNGEE. Trimming shortened V by 0 bases and J by 5 bases, and 11 bases separated the two germline ends. CDR3 amino acids: CASSVDPSGTGELFF. In nucleotides, the CDR3 is TGTGCCAGCAGCGTAGACCCCAGCGGGACCGGGGAGCTGTTTTTT. The variable domain in full, with the rest retrieved from reference TRBV9 and TRBJ2-2, is DSGVTQTPKHLITATGQRVTLRCSPRSGDLSVYWYQQSLDQGLQFLIQYYNGEERAKGNILERFSAQQFPDLHSELNLSSLELGDSALYFCASSVDPSGTGELFFGEGSRLTVL.

The chain recombines TRBV5-1 with TRBJ2-5, with a possible D match to TRBD1 (6 bases). There are 16 residues in the CDR3. V was pared by 3 bases and J by 5 bases, with 20 bases between. Germline CDR1 reads SGHRS; CDR2 reads YFSETQ. The CDR3 region has the DNA TGCGCCAGCAGCTCGACGCCACAGGGAGTCGGGGAGACCCAGTACTTC. Translation: CASSSTPQGVGETQYF.

This clone came up once. The V gene is TRBV28, the J gene TRBJ1-2; possibly TRBD1 for D (5 bases). V was shortened by 3 bases and J by 3 bases, with 20 bases between the two germline ends. This CDR3 contains 17 residues. Germline V gene sequence: CDR1 MDHEN, CDR2 SYDVKM. CDR3 DNA: TGTGCCAGCAGTTTCCAGGGATTGATCCGCCGGTACTATGGCTACACCTTC. This sequence encodes CASSFQGLIRRYYGYTF.

V gene TRBV7-2 combines with J gene TRBJ2-7; 8 positions agree with TRBD2. With V trimmed by 1 base and J by 3 bases, 2 bases remained unmatched. The CDR3 extends over 14 amino acids. Per the germline V gene, CDR1 is SGHTA and CDR2 is FQGNSA. As DNA, the CDR3 is TGTGCCAGCAGCTTAGGGCGGGGGGTCTACGAGCAGTACTTC. Its protein product is CASSLGRGVYEQYF.

V gene TRBV18 combines with J gene TRBJ2-2, with D maybe TRBD2 (5 bases). In germline, CDR1 is KGHSH, CDR2 LQKENI. Between the trimmed V and J ends, which lost 7 bases and 7 bases, there was a span of 13 bases. The CDR3 has 13 amino acids. The CDR3 region is CASLASQSGELFF. The CDR3 DNA reads as TGTGCCAGCTTGGCTAGCCAGAGCGGGGAGCTGTTTTTT.

This sequence joins TRBV6-1 and TRBJ1-1, with TRBD1 matching 8 bases. Germline values: CDR1 MNHNS, CDR2 SASEGT. With V trimmed by 3 bases and J by 5 bases, 5 bases remained unmatched. CDR3 length: 14 residues. The CDR3 sequence is CASSDQGAVTEAFF. CDR3 nucleotides: TGTGCCAGCAGTGATCAGGGGGCGGTAACTGAAGCTTTCTTT.

The table lists this clone with a count of one. This rearrangement joins TRBV7-9 to TRBJ1-1; D is possibly TRBD1 (5 bases). V lost 6 bases and J 3 bases, leaving 17 bases between the germline ends. The CDR3 spans 15 residues. The germline gives CDR1 SEHNR, CDR2 FQNEAQ (reference sequence). CDR3 in DNA: TGTGCCAGCAGAGAACAGGCCCTGATGGACACTGAAGCTTTCTTT. Amino acid sequence: CASREQALMDTEAFF.

In DNA, the CDR3 is TGTGCCAGCATCAGGACAGGGGGCTCTGGAAACACCATATATTTT. Protein sequence: CASIRTGGSGNTIYF. The chain links TRBV2 to TRBJ1-3; 10 bases align to TRBD1. The CDR3 contains 15 residues. V dropped 7 bases and J dropped 0; count of bases not matched to a gene: 3. Looked up from germline, CDR1 is SNHLY and CDR2 is FYNNEI.

The gene calls are TRBV6-6 and TRBJ1-1; D gene uncertain. In germline, CDR1 is MNHNY, CDR2 SVGAGI (reference sequence). Trimming left V 4 bases short and J 1 base short, with 7 bases between. The CDR3 is 13 amino acids. The CDR3 DNA sequence: TGTGCCAGCAGTTGGGTTTGGAACACTGAAGCTTTCTTT. It codes for CASSWVWNTEAFF.

This clone came up a few times. The V and J genes are TRBV7-9 and TRBJ1-4; TRBD1 matches at 8 bases. The V gene's germline CDR1 is SEHNR and CDR2 FQNEAQ (reference sequence). The CDR3 consists of 12 residues. The J segment lost 7 bases and the V segment lost 5 bases, leaving 0 bases of the junction unmatched. The CDR3 nucleotides read TGTGCCAGCAGCGGACAGGGTGAAAAACTGTTTTTT. This sequence encodes CASSGQGEKLFF. Variable domain in full (rest from reference TRBV7-9 and TRBJ1-4): DTGVSQNPRHKITKRGQNVTFRCDPISEHNRLYWYRQTLGQGPEFLTYFQNEAQLEKSRLLSDRFSAERPKGSFSTLEIQRTEQGDSAMYLCASSGQGEKLFFGSGTQLSVL.

This clone was counted a few times. This chain links TRBV9 with TRBJ2-1; tentatively, D is TRBD2 (6 bases). The CDR3 has 13 residues. CDR1 and CDR2 from the germline V gene are SGDLS and YYNGEE. The V end was cut by 4 bases, the J end by 9 bases, with 14 bases between. CDR3 in DNA: TGTGCCAGCAGCCCCCGTTCGGGGGTTGAGCAGTTCTTC. Translation gives CASSPRSGVEQFF.

This clone has a handful of counts. The chain has TRBV6-4 and TRBJ1-2, with 7 nucleotides matching TRBD1. The CDR3 consists of 15 residues. The J segment lost 2 bases and the V segment lost 0 bases, leaving 3 bases of the junction unmatched. Germline V lookup: CDR1 MRHNA, CDR2 SNTAGT. The CDR3 sequence is CASSDSNRGNYGYTF. CDR3 DNA: TGTGCCAGCAGTGACTCGAACAGGGGAAACTATGGCTACACCTTC.